This passage covers 24 T cell receptor beta chains from one sample sequenced in a study of shared clonotypes between healthy human individuals (dated by TCRdb to the early 2020s). The method behind the library was the immunoSEQ multiplex PCR assay. The table comes from immuneACCESS by way of TCRdb, which keeps in-frame sequences with V and J called. Part of the clones is missing from these tables; in studies checked, under half for an unresolved V gene and the rest for unknown reasons. The sample profile shows about 2.4 million clones; 80% to 95% of them were found once. Of the sample, about 0.38% falls within the top ten clones. Sequencing was done on a sample of naive CD4+ T cells from PBMCs. This sample's cell subset or site label indicates: CD45RA+ positively selected. The receptors here all came from a man aged 18 to 30 in good health. Some clones in this sample may be carry-over from other donors' samples.

The V gene is TRBV6-1, the J gene TRBJ1-5; no clear D gene. Deletions cut 5 bases from V and 11 bases from J, with 10 bases between. The germline V gene has CDR1 MNHNS and CDR2 SASEGT. This CDR3 is 11 amino acids long. This CDR3 is CASSYRTSQHF. In DNA, the CDR3 is TGTGCCAGCAGTTATCGGACTTCCCAGCATTTT.

The chain employs TRBV23-1 and TRBJ2-1; D is unclear. TRBV23-1 counts as an open reading frame of uncertain function. V lost 1 base and J lost 3, with 10 bases in between. The CDR3 is 15 amino acids. The CDR3 loop reads CASSQFSEHYNEQFF. The CDR3 DNA is TGCGCCAGCAGTCAATTCAGTGAGCACTACAATGAGCAGTTCTTC.

The chain couples TRBV14 to TRBJ2-2, with no clear D. V was pared by 4 bases and J by 4 bases, with 16 bases between. Per germline, CDR1 SGHDN and CDR2 FVKESK. This CDR3 comprises 16 residues. CDR3 in DNA: TGTGCCAGCAGCCTACGAAGGGTTATGGGCACCGGGGAGCTGTTTTTT. As protein: CASSLRRVMGTGELFF. Full variable domain (missing parts from reference TRBV14 and TRBJ2-2): EAGVTQFPSHSVIEKGQTVTLRCDPISGHDNLYWYRRVMGKEIKFLLHFVKESKQDESGMPNNRFLAERTGGTYSTLKVQPAELEDSGVYFCASSLRRVMGTGELFFGEGSRLTVL.

The V and J genes are TRBV20-1 and TRBJ2-7; perhaps TRBD2 as D (5 bases). Deletions cut 7 bases from V and 4 bases from J, with 11 bases between. The V gene's germline CDR1 is DFQATT and CDR2 SNEGSKA (reference sequence). The CDR3 extends over 11 amino acids. CDR3 coding DNA: TGCAGTGTTCAAAGGGAGTACGAGCAGTACTTC. Its translation is CSVQREYEQYF.

The chain has TRBV30 and TRBJ2-7; 8 bases match TRBD1. The CDR3 totals 14 residues. Germline lookup yields CDR1 GTSNPN and CDR2 SVGIG (reference sequence). V trimming: 4 bases; J trimming: 8 bases; junction bases outside the gene matches: 13. The CDR3 DNA sequence: TGTGCCTGGACCGGGGGCAGGGGGCAAGGCAAGCAGTACTTC. Protein sequence: CAWTGGRGQGKQYF.

This clone was observed once. Other DNA variants within this sample encode the same CDR3. The chain couples TRBV5-1 to TRBJ1-4; D is unresolved. Trimming took off 3 bases at V and 2 bases at J, with 5 bases between the two ends. Germline V lookup: CDR1 SGHRS, CDR2 YFSETQ. This CDR3 has 13 residues. CDR3 sequence: CASSYGTNEKLFF. CDR3 in DNA: TGCGCCAGCAGCTACGGGACTAATGAAAAACTGTTTTTT.

This chain connects TRBV5-1 to TRBJ2-1; 10 bases are shared with TRBD2. This CDR3 comprises 15 residues. CDR1 is SGHRS, CDR2 YFSETQ, per germline. With V trimmed by 3 bases and J by 3 bases, 3 bases remained unmatched. The CDR3 DNA reads as TGCGCCAGCAGCTGGAGCGGGAGGGTCTACAATGAGCAGTTCTTC. Translating it yields CASSWSGRVYNEQFF.

The chain has TRBV7-9 and TRBJ2-7; D possibly uses TRBD1 or TRBD2 (5 bases each). Germline V gene data show CDR1 as SEHNR and CDR2 as FQNEAQ (reference sequence). Deletions cut 5 bases from V and 1 base from J, with 15 bases between. This CDR3 has 15 amino acids. The CDR3 sequence is CASSASGTVSYEQYF. DNA of the CDR3: TGTGCCAGCAGCGCTTCCGGGACGGTATCCTACGAGCAGTACTTC.

The chain links TRBV28 to TRBJ2-7; 8 bases fit TRBD1. There are 15 residues in the CDR3. In germline, CDR1 is MDHEN, CDR2 SYDVKM. V lost 0 bases and J lost 5; bases outside the gene matches: 6. CDR3 protein: CASSLWRQGANEQYF. In nucleotides, the CDR3 is TGTGCCAGCAGTTTATGGAGGCAGGGGGCAAACGAGCAGTACTTC. Full variable domain (remainder filled in from reference TRBV28 and TRBJ2-7): DVKVTQSSRYLVKRTGEKVFLECVQDMDHENMFWYRQDPGLGLRLIYFSYDVKMKEKGDIPEGYSVSREKKERFSLILESASTNQTSMYLCASSLWRQGANEQYFGPGTRLTVT.

The chain is built from TRBV28 and TRBJ2-3; 9 nucleotides agree with TRBD1. The length of the CDR3 is 16 residues. Per the germline V gene, CDR1 is MDHEN and CDR2 is SYDVKM. V was clipped by 5 bases and J by 2 bases; unmatched bases: 8. The CDR3, as DNA: TGTGCCAGCAGTATAAGGACAGGGGCGATCACAGATACGCAGTATTTT. Its protein is CASSIRTGAITDTQYF.

The chain combines TRBV5-6 with TRBJ1-3; possible D gene TRBD1, 6 bases. Germline-derived CDR1 and CDR2 are SGHDT and YYEEEE. The V end lost 0 bases, the J end lost 5 bases, and 12 bases lay between the germline ends. The CDR3 totals 15 residues. CDR3 coding DNA: TGTGCCAGCAGCTTGGCCGGGGGGCGGCGAAACACCATATATTTT. Residues: CASSLAGGRRNTIYF.

As to this clone: The sample carries other DNA sequences with the same CDR3. The chain employs TRBV5-1 and TRBJ2-6; 7 bases map to TRBD1. Trimming at V came to 4 bases and at J to 4 bases, leaving 5 bases not matched to a gene. CDR3 length: 15 amino acids. CDR1 SGHRS and CDR2 YFSETQ come from the germline V gene. The CDR3 region has the DNA TGCGCCAGCAGCCGAGACAGGGCCGGGGCCAACGTCCTGACTTTC. It yields the protein CASSRDRAGANVLTF.

The CDR3 DNA reads TGCGCCAGCAGCCAAGCGGGAGGGGGCCGGTATAACAATGAGCAGTTCTTC. This codes for CASSQAGGGRYNNEQFF. The V call is TRBV4-1, the J call TRBJ2-1; a possible D gene is TRBD2 (8 bases). The CDR3 consists of 17 residues. The germline V gene encodes CDR1 MGHRA and CDR2 YSYEKL. V was trimmed by 1 base and J by 5 bases, leaving 18 bases between them.

In nucleotides, the CDR3 is TGTGCCAGCAGTTTCCGGGACAGGGGGCAGAACACCATATATTTT. Translation: CASSFRDRGQNTIYF. The chain has TRBV6-5 and TRBJ1-3, with TRBD1 matching over 12 bases. The CDR3 is made up of 15 amino acids. Unmatched junction bases numbered 5, after V lost 4 bases and J lost 7 bases. Germline lookup yields CDR1 MNHEY and CDR2 SVGAGI.

This chain links TRBV27 with TRBJ2-5; 9 bases map to TRBD1. The V gene's germline CDR1 is MNHEY and CDR2 SMNVEV (reference sequence). J was trimmed by 9 bases and V by 5 bases; bases with no gene match: 7. The length of the CDR3 is 13 residues. CDR3 bases: TGTGCCAGCAGTATCAGGACAGGGGAGGCCCAGTACTTC. This encodes CASSIRTGEAQYF.

Of note for this clone: This same CDR3 is encoded by further DNA sequences in the sample. The gene calls are TRBV28 and TRBJ2-5; 8 bases fit TRBD1. This CDR3 comprises 15 residues. Per the germline V gene, CDR1 is MDHEN and CDR2 is SYDVKM. The V segment lost 6 bases and the J segment 4 bases; nucleotides outside the gene matches: 10. In DNA, the CDR3 is TGTGCCAGCAGCCTGGCTGGGACAGGCGGAGAGACCCAGTACTTC. Amino acid sequence: CASSLAGTGGETQYF.

This rearrangement joins TRBV19 to TRBJ2-2; D is possibly TRBD1 or TRBD2 (5 bases each). The CDR3 is 21 amino acids. Deletions cut 1 base from V and 6 bases from J, with 30 bases between. Germline CDR1 and CDR2: LNHDA and SQIVND (reference sequence). The CDR3 spells CASSIGAPLRDPRTWSGELFF. CDR3 bases: TGTGCCAGTAGTATAGGAGCCCCTCTCAGGGACCCGCGGACCTGGTCCGGGGAGCTGTTTTTT.

This sequence joins TRBV28 and TRBJ1-2, with TRBD1 matching 9 bases. This CDR3 has 15 amino acids. V lost 5 bases and J lost 9; bases outside the gene matches: 13. Germline V gene lookup returns CDR1 MDHEN and CDR2 SYDVKM. The CDR3 DNA is TGTGCCAGCAGTACCCCCGGACAGGGGCCTGGGAGCTACACCTTC. This sequence encodes CASSTPGQGPGSYTF.

For this clone: Other DNA sequences in this sample translate to the same CDR3. The chain recombines TRBV29-1 with TRBJ2-5; unclear D gene. The CDR3 totals 10 residues. Germline CDR1 SQVTM, CDR2 ANQGSEA. V dropped 6 bases and J dropped 5 bases, with 7 bases sitting between them. CDR3 sequence: CSVRRETQYF. In DNA, the CDR3 is TGCAGCGTGCGTAGGGAGACCCAGTACTTC.

Turning to this clone: Other nucleotide sequences in the sample specify the same CDR3. The CDR3 here is CASSPGLAAAYEQYF. Written as DNA, the CDR3 is TGTGCCAGCTCACCAGGCCTAGCGGCCGCCTACGAGCAGTACTTC. This chain joins TRBV18 and TRBJ2-7, with 7 bases aligning to TRBD2. From germline, CDR1 is KGHSH and CDR2 LQKENI. The ends lost 2 bases at V and 2 bases at J; junction bases unmatched: 6. The CDR3 is 15 amino acids.

The V and J genes are TRBV10-3 and TRBJ2-5; D remains ambiguous. The CDR3 is 15 amino acids. CDR1 and CDR2 from the germline V gene are ENHRY and SYGVKD. V was clipped by 5 bases and J by 4 bases, with 17 bases between them. Here the CDR3 DNA reads TGTGCCATCAGTCCTAACCCGATCCCGGTAGAGACCCAGTACTTC. This sequence encodes CAISPNPIPVETQYF.

V is TRBV2 and J is TRBJ1-2; the D gene is possibly TRBD1 (6 bases). Germline V gene lookup returns CDR1 SNHLY and CDR2 FYNNEI. The CDR3 is 13 residues long. Trimming took off 7 bases at V and 3 bases at J, with 12 bases between the two ends. The CDR3 bases are TGTGCCAGCATCTTTAACAGGGACTATGGCTACACCTTC. This translates into CASIFNRDYGYTF.

The chain is built from TRBV19 and TRBJ2-1; possible D gene TRBD2, 6 bases. This CDR3 contains 15 residues. Germline CDR1 LNHDA, CDR2 SQIVND (reference sequence). V was trimmed by 5 bases and J by 7 bases, leaving 18 bases between them. CDR3 sequence: CASSVAAAGRNEQFF. Written as DNA, the CDR3 is TGTGCCAGTAGTGTAGCGGCCGCGGGGCGAAATGAGCAGTTCTTC.

The gene calls are TRBV7-2 and TRBJ2-5, with D tentatively TRBD1 (5 bases). Germline V CDR1 and CDR2: SGHTA, FQGNSA. V was trimmed by 4 bases and J by 7 bases, leaving 19 bases between them. The CDR3 runs to 15 residues. The chain's CDR3 is CASSSLRGLPGTQYF. CDR3 nucleotides: TGTGCCAGCAGCTCCCTTAGGGGCCTCCCAGGGACCCAGTACTTC.